What follows are 10 T cell receptor beta chains derived from one specimen sequenced in a study of CD8+ T cells in alopecia areata. RNA extraction was followed by reverse transcription into cDNA, which acted as the sequencing template. Profiled with immunoSEQ multiplex PCR; TCRdb holds only in-frame clones, not every one. The profile shows around 120,000 clones, around 53% of them singletons. The treatment here: oral pan-JAK inhibitor, 5-10 mg twice daily. Sequenced material: CD4+ T cells sorted from blood, taken at week 4, from a patient treated with tofacitinib. These receptors originate from a human donor with alopecia areata.

This clone was recorded only once. The chain has TRBV29-1 and TRBJ1-1; possibly TRBD1 for D (5 bases). The germline V gene has CDR1 SQVTM and CDR2 ANQGSEA. CDR3 length: 13 residues. V shed 6 bases and J shed 4 bases, with 15 bases lying between them. CDR3 residues: CSVGLGTGTEAFF. CDR3 DNA sequence: TGCAGCGTCGGCTTGGGGACGGGCACTGAAGCTTTCTTT.

This clone was seen only a few times. V usage is TRBV9 and J usage is TRBJ1-6; tentative D call: TRBD1 (6 bases). Germline CDR1 and CDR2: SGDLS and YYNGEE. Trimming took 0 bases from V and 8 from J, leaving 9 bases between them. The CDR3 covers 14 residues. The CDR3 protein is CASSVDHRDSPLHF. CDR3 nucleotide sequence: TGTGCCAGCAGCGTAGACCACAGGGATTCACCCCTCCACTTT.

The V and J genes are TRBV5-6 and TRBJ1-2; 8 positions agree with TRBD1. The CDR3 runs to 14 residues. With V trimmed by 0 bases and J by 8 bases, 6 bases remained unmatched. Germline V CDR1 and CDR2: SGHDT, YYEEEE. CDR3 sequence reads: CASSLGQGIGGYTF. The CDR3 DNA is TGTGCCAGCAGCTTGGGACAGGGGATAGGGGGCTACACCTTC.

This sequence joins TRBV5-1 and TRBJ2-1, with D maybe TRBD2 (6 bases). Germline V gene data show CDR1 as SGHRS and CDR2 as YFSETQ. Trimming shortened V by 4 bases and J by 2 bases, and 10 bases separated the two germline ends. The CDR3 sequence is 14 residues long. The DNA for the CDR3 is TGCGCCAGCAGCGGGAGGACTACCTACAATGAGCAGTTCTTC. It encodes CASSGRTTYNEQFF.

V and J are TRBV5-6 and TRBJ1-2; D is ambiguous. V was cut by 2 bases and J by 8 bases, with 10 bases left in between. Germline assignment: CDR1 SGHDT and CDR2 YYEEEE. The CDR3 spans 12 residues. The CDR3 DNA follows: TGTGCCAGCAGCTTTTCTCGGGAGGGCTACACCTTC. It encodes CASSFSREGYTF.

The rearrangement links TRBV25-1 to TRBJ1-1; D unclear. CDR3 length: 14 residues. The V end was cut by 1 base, the J end by 2 bases, with 8 bases between. In germline, CDR1 is MGHDK, CDR2 SYGVNS. CDR3 sequence: CASSEFRVNTEAFF. The CDR3 bases are TGTGCCAGCAGTGAATTTCGGGTTAACACTGAAGCTTTCTTT. The full variable domain, its missing parts supplied by reference TRBV25-1 and TRBJ1-1, is EADIYQTPRYLVIGTGKKITLECSQTMGHDKMYWYQQDPGMELHLIHYSYGVNSTEKGDLSSESTVSRIRTEHFPLTLESARPSHTSQYLCASSEFRVNTEAFFGQGTRLTVV.

The chain is built from TRBV9 and TRBJ1-4; D possibly corresponds to TRBD1 (5 bases). Trimming took off 0 bases at V and 10 bases at J, with 16 bases between the two ends. The CDR3 has 15 residues. The germline V gene encodes CDR1 SGDLS and CDR2 YYNGEE. The CDR3 is CASSVESGPLGKLFF. In nucleotides, the CDR3 is TGTGCCAGCAGCGTAGAATCGGGACCCTTGGGAAAACTGTTTTTT. The full variable domain, rest sourced from reference TRBV9 and TRBJ1-4, is DSGVTQTPKHLITATGQRVTLRCSPRSGDLSVYWYQQSLDQGLQFLIQYYNGEERAKGNILERFSAQQFPDLHSELNLSSLELGDSALYFCASSVESGPLGKLFFGSGTQLSVL.

This rearrangement joins TRBV18 to TRBJ2-7; D tentatively reads TRBD1 or TRBD2 (6 bases each). The CDR3 spans 14 residues. Trimming took off 2 bases at V and 7 bases at J, with 15 bases between the two ends. CDR1 is KGHSH and CDR2 is LQKENI in the germline V gene. CDR3 residues: CASSPARGHREQYF. CDR3 in DNA: TGTGCCAGCTCACCAGCCCGGGGGCATAGGGAGCAGTACTTC.

This chain uses TRBV4-1 with TRBJ2-1; D is perhaps TRBD2 (5 bases). This CDR3 is 15 amino acids long. The germline V gene has CDR1 MGHRA and CDR2 YSYEKL. Trimming removed 4 bases from V and 0 bases from J, with 10 bases in between. The CDR3 coding sequence is TGCGCCAGCAGCCGGACTGGGAGCTCCTACAATGAGCAGTTCTTC. This sequence encodes CASSRTGSSYNEQFF.

The V and J genes are TRBV9 and TRBJ1-2, with TRBD1 matching 9 bases. The CDR3 is 12 residues long. Trimming cost V 4 bases and J 13 bases; bases outside gene matches: 8. Germline V lookup: CDR1 SGDLS, CDR2 YYNGEE. The CDR3 DNA sequence: TGTGCCAGCAGCACACCGGGACAGGGACCCACCTTC. It is translated as CASSTPGQGPTF.